This TCR beta chain was retrieved from a study of CD8 T cells in Susac syndrome (dated by TCRdb to the late 2010s). Broadly, across the study: The study used repertoire sequencing to test whether antigen drove CD8+ T cell activation and differentiation in Susac syndrome.

Peripheral blood CD8+ and CD4+ T cells from healthy donors, Susac syndrome patients and multiple sclerosis patients were profiled by high-throughput TCR beta sequencing. The multiple sclerosis controls were treatment-naive patients whose relapsing-remitting disease, either stable or active, fulfilled the revised McDonald criteria. Bulk CD8+ and CD4+ T cells were purified by magnetic negative isolation, whereas CD8+ TEMRA cells were enriched by FACS. Blood was collected in EDTA tubes and processed within 24 hours, with PBMCs isolated through density gradient centrifugation. PBMCs intended for TCR sequencing were cryopreserved in liquid nitrogen and were subsequently thawed in a 37 degrees C water bath. The sorted or isolated CD4+, CD8+ and CD8+ TEMRA cells had a purity of 90% or higher. V is cut back by 5 bases and J by 2 bases, with 9 bases in the junction unmatched. Per the germline V gene, SQVTM is the CDR1 and ANQGSEA is the CDR2. The CDR3 numbers 15 residues from cysteine through phenylalanine. Of all the DNA, just the CDR3 is kept, 45 bases in frame from base 1.

Study-wide findings and limitations: The study acknowledged that relatively few individuals were included in the TCR sequencing and HLA analysis.

RNA was extracted using the RNeasy kit, and about 0.5 to 1 ug of the RNA was reverse transcribed with random hexamers. The immunoSEQ multiplex PCR assay, which covers 54 Vbeta and 13 Jbeta segments, was used to amplify TCR beta CDR3 regions. To correct PCR amplification bias, a synthetic template baseline was used for both primer optimization and computational correction. The published analysis was carried out like this. Reads were annotated to V, D and J genes per IMGT and analyzed with immunoSEQ Analyzer, keeping only productive sequences. Clonality was computed as one minus Shannon entropy normalized by log2 of the number of productive unique sequences. Public and private clones were assessed among the 100 most prevalent clones of each patient and control. Susac-specific clones were defined as absent from healthy and MS cohorts, around 970 published viral clones and other ImmuneACCESS disease sequences. The public reads were quality trimmed at Q25 with fastp and then assembled into clones with MiXCR by TCRdb, keeping productive beta chains. Rows with one shared CDR3 protein collapse into an entry with the most common genes and DNA. It is TCRdb's table, rather than the study itself, that gives the V and J calls and clone size. The sample profile shows 230,000 or so distinct CDR3 sequences; around 96% of them were found once. The ten biggest clones cover 0.075% to 0.095% of the sample.

This clonotype was seen once. Its antigen specificity is not known. It has no much larger one-base neighbor in the sample; base qualities were not kept. One read alone is weak evidence. Source material: CD4+ T cells from PBMCs. This receptor chain uses TRBV29-1 and TRBJ1-5; 7 nucleotides in the junction match TRBD1. This receptor was obtained from a human donor with multiple sclerosis. The CDR3 in this case is CSVTLGTGGNQPQHF. In nucleotides, the sequence is TGCAGCGTTACCCTCGGAACAGGGGGCAATCAGCCCCAGCATTTT.